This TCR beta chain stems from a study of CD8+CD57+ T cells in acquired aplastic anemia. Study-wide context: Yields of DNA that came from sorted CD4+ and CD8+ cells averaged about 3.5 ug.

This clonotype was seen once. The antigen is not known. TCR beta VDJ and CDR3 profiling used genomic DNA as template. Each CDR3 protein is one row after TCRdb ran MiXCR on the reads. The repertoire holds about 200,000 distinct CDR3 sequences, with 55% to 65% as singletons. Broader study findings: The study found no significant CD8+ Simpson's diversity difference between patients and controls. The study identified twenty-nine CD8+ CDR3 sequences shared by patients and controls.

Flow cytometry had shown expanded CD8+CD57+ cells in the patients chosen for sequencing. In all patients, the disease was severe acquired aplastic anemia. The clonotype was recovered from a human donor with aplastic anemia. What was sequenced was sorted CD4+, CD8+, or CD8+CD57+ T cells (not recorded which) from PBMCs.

This CDR3 is CASSFYPGTGDQPQHF. CDR3 DNA: TGTGCCAGCAGCTTTTATCCGGGTACCGGCGATCAGCCCCAGCATTTT. The gene calls are TRBV7-2 and TRBJ1-5; D gene ambiguous. Germline values: CDR1 SGHTA, CDR2 FQGNSA. Trimming removed 3 bases from V and 5 bases from J, with 17 bases in between. The CDR3 runs 16 residues. Filled out from reference TRBV7-2 and TRBJ1-5, the complete variable domain reads GAGVSQSPSNKVTEKGKDVELRCDPISGHTALYWYRQSLGQGLEFLIYFQGNSAPDKSGLPSDRFSAERTGGSVSTLTIQRTQQEDSAVYLCASSFYPGTGDQPQHFGDGTRLSIL.